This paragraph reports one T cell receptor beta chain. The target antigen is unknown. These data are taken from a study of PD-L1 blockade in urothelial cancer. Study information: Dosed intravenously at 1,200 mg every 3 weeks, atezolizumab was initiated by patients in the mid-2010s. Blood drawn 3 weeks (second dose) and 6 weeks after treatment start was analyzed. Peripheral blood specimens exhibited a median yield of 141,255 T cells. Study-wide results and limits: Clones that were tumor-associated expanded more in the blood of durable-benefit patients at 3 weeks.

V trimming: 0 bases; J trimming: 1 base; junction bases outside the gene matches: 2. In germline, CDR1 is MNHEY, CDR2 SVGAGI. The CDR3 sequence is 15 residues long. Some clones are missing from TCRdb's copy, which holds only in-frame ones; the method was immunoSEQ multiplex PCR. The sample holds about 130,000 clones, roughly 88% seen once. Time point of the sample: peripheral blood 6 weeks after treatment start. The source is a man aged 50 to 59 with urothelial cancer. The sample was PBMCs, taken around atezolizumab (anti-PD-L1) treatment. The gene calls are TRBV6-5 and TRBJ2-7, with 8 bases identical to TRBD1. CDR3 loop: CASSYSDRGSYEQYF. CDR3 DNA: TGTGCCAGCAGTTACTCAGACAGGGGTTCCTACGAGCAGTACTTC.